Listed here is a single TCR beta chain. In TCRdb, the 5' RACE reads were re-called with MiXCR into one record per CDR3 protein. The table includes 150,000 to 200,000 distinct CDR3 sequences, 25% to 40% detected once. The record originates from a study of T-cell memory formation after mild COVID-19. The CDR3 contains 14 residues. CDR1 and CDR2 (germline): MGHRA, YSYEKL. Trimming removed 2 bases at V and 10 bases at J, with 15 bases between. This rearrangement joins TRBV4-1 to TRBJ2-1; D possibly matches TRBD1 or TRBD2 (6 bases each). The sequenced material came from PBMCs or a T cell subset sorted from them (not recorded which). The TCR sequence derives from an adult woman who had mild COVID-19 (a few samples of this study predate the infection). Cell type and time point are not known. The DNA for the CDR3 is TGCGCCAGCAGCCAACCCACGGGGGCGAGGGAGCAGTTCTTC. Translated: CASSQPTGAREQFF.